This T cell receptor beta chain was sequenced during a study of siplizumab effects on memory and regulatory T cells. Method: immunoSEQ multiplex PCR; TCRdb's copy keeps in-frame clones and lacks some. This sample has 50,000 to 70,000 clones; 90% to 98% occur once, and the top ten carry more than 0.095%. The CDR3 covers 12 residues. The V gene's germline CDR1 is LNHDA and CDR2 SQIVND (reference sequence). The V gene lost 5 bases and the J gene lost 5 bases, with 9 bases spanning the gap. This clonotype was sampled from a human donor in good health. The specimen was naive CD8+ T cells sorted from blood. The chain carries TRBV19 and TRBJ2-5; D is perhaps TRBD2 (5 bases). DNA of the CDR3: TGTGCCAGTAGTGCCCCGGGGGAGACCCAGTACTTC. Translating it yields CASSAPGETQYF.